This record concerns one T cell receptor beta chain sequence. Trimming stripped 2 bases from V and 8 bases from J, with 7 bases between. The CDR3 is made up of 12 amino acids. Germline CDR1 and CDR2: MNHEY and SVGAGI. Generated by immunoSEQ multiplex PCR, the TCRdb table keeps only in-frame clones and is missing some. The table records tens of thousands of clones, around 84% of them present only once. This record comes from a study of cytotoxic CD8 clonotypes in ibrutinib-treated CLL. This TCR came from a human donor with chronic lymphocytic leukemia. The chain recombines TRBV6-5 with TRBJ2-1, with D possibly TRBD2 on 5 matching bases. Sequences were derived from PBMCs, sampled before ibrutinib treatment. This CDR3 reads CASSYSGYEQFF. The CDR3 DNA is TGTGCCAGCAGTTACAGCGGATATGAGCAGTTCTTC.